The source of this T cell receptor (beta chain) is a study of cytotoxic CD8 clonotypes in ibrutinib-treated CLL. About the study: Responses: approximately 24 partial, 2 complete; after median around 64 months, approximately 14 stayed remitted, roughly 12 progressed.

Repertoires were generated with immunoSEQ multiplex PCR, while TCRdb's copy carries only in-frame clones and drops some. The sample lists 90,000 to 150,000 clones, 58% seen once, with 35% to 40% in the top ten. With 0 bases removed from V and 7 bases from J, the gap between germline ends came to 11 bases. The CDR3 is made up of 15 amino acids. The V gene's germline CDR1 is SGHNT and CDR2 YYREEE (reference sequence). V is TRBV5-4 and J is TRBJ1-6, with D unclear. This clonotype was obtained from a human donor with chronic lymphocytic leukemia. The sequences come from PBMCs, collected after 24 months of ibrutinib treatment. CDR3 in DNA: TGTGCCAGCAGCTTGGATCTGGGAGGAAATTCACCCCTCCACTTT. Residues: CASSLDLGGNSPLHF.